This TCR beta chain was profiled in a study of beta chain features in type 1 diabetes. CD4+ naive, central memory, regulatory and stem cell-like memory cells were sorted via CD45RO/CCR7/CD25/CD127/CD95/CD27. V was pared by 4 bases and J by 4 bases, with 4 bases of the junction left unmatched. Germline V lookup: CDR1 SGHRS, CDR2 YFSETQ. The CDR3 length is 16 residues. About this clone itself: Its antigen remains unidentified.

Study-level results: Patients with type 1 diabetes carried fewer insertions and had more deletions at their VDJ junctions.

Isolated RNA was reverse transcribed in full, so expressed TCRB transcripts were sequenced. The data were produced by immunoSEQ multiplex PCR, yet TCRdb's version contains in-frame clones alone and is incomplete. Among approximately 250,000 clones listed, roughly 15% were seen once. Sequencing input: naive CD4+ T cells from blood. The TCR sequence derives from a woman in her thirties or forties in good health. The chain has TRBV5-1 and TRBJ2-3, with 15 bases matching TRBD2. The DNA for the CDR3 is TGCGCCAGCAGCATCGGACTAGCGGGGGGGCCAGATACGCAGTATTTT. Translation: CASSIGLAGGPDTQYF.